The clone carrying this TCR beta chain occurred a few times. As yet, its antigen is unknown. This entry comes from a study of T cell repertoires in cytomegalovirus infection. TCRdb passed the reads through MiXCR, listing each CDR3 protein once. The repertoire holds tens of thousands of distinct CDR3 sequences, with roughly a third as singletons. This CDR3 comprises 14 residues. Germline V gives CDR1 MNHEY, CDR2 SVGAGI. Trimming shortened V by 2 bases and J by 8 bases, and 12 bases separated the two germline ends. Study conclusions and caveats: Across the ex vivo response, the dominant clonotypes were HLA-C-restricted CMV-specific TCR beta clonotypes.

The sample was PBMCs, sequenced either directly or after in vitro stimulation (not recorded which). The chain employs TRBV6-5 and TRBJ1-4, with a possible D match to TRBD1 (6 bases). The TCR was taken from a human donor in good health (CMV status not recorded). Some clones in this sample may be carry-over from other donors' samples. The CDR3 bases are TGTGCCAGCAGTTACGGGGGGCTCGGGGAAAAACTGTTTTTT. Amino acid sequence: CASSYGGLGEKLFF.